This TCR beta chain was captured by sequencing in a study of shared clonotypes between healthy human individuals. Profiled with immunoSEQ multiplex PCR; TCRdb holds only in-frame clones, not every one. The profile shows approximately 2,000,000 clones, about nine tenths of them singletons. Germline trimming cut 6 bases from V and 5 bases from J; bases unmatched to any gene: 9. CDR1 MNHEY and CDR2 SVGAGI come from the germline V gene. The CDR3 spans 15 residues. The V call is TRBV6-5, the J call TRBJ2-3; TRBD1 aligns across 9 bases. The TCR originated in a man aged 18 to 29 in good health. Some clones in this sample may be carry-over from other donors' samples. The sequenced material came from naive CD4+ T cells from PBMCs. Subset here: CD45RA+ positively selected. The CDR3 sequence: CASRTGGQGVDTQYF. The DNA for the CDR3 is TGTGCCAGCAGAACGGGGGGACAGGGAGTAGATACGCAGTATTTT.